Below, 3 T cell receptor beta chains from the same sample are listed, as sequenced in a study of cytomegalovirus exposure and HLA in healthy donors. The repertoire was sequenced with immunoSEQ multiplex PCR; TCRdb's copy has only in-frame clones and lacks some. This table has hundreds of thousands of clones, 86% appearing once. Sequencing used PBMCs. The source of these receptors is a young woman in good health and CMV-seronegative.

V is TRBV6-1 and J is TRBJ2-4; 8 bases line up with TRBD2. Germline V CDR1 and CDR2: MNHNS, SASEGT. There are 15 residues in the CDR3. With V trimmed by 3 bases and J by 8 bases, 9 bases remained unmatched. CDR3 coding DNA: TGTGCCAGCAGTGACGGGGGGGCGCAGGAACACATTCAGTACTTC. It translates to CASSDGGAQEHIQYF.

This chain connects TRBV6-5 to TRBJ2-3; TRBD1 is a possible D gene (6 bases). The V and J ends lost 2 bases and 2 bases respectively, with 14 bases between them. The CDR3 has 16 residues. From germline, CDR1 is MNHEY and CDR2 SVGAGI. CDR3 bases: TGTGCCAGCAGTTACCAAAACCAGGGGACCACAGATACGCAGTATTTT. Translation gives CASSYQNQGTTDTQYF.

V gene TRBV19 combines with J gene TRBJ2-7; tentative D call: TRBD1 (6 bases). The V end was cut by 6 bases, the J end by 7 bases, with 22 bases between. This CDR3 has 15 amino acids. CDR1 LNHDA and CDR2 SQIVND come from the germline V gene (reference sequence). CDR3 in amino acids: CASRPRQDFVREQYF. The CDR3 region has the DNA TGTGCCAGTAGACCTAGACAGGATTTCGTGAGGGAGCAGTACTTC.